This T cell receptor beta chain was captured by sequencing in a study of T cell responses to AZD1222 COVID-19 vaccine. Study-wide background: The study pooled second doses at about 4 or about 12 weeks.

V shed 0 bases and J 5 bases; nucleotides not matched to a gene: 12. Germline assignment: CDR1 SGDLS and CDR2 YYNGEE. The CDR3 contains 17 residues. Study results and caveats: Spike-specific TCR breadth and depth were elevated following two AZD1222 doses. Reportedly, close to half of spike-specific TCRs are directed against unmutated variant regions. CD4 TCRs covered the whole spike, strongest at regions 160-218 and 743-854.

Using immunoSEQ multiplex PCR, the repertoire was profiled, and TCRdb retains in-frame clones only, with some absent. The sample records some 130,000 clones, around nine tenths being singletons. Remarks on this clone: The antigen remains undetermined.

This specimen was peripheral blood, taken on day 0 of AZD1222 vaccination. The source is an adult in good health. The chain joins TRBV9 to TRBJ1-2; TRBD1 matches at 8 bases. The CDR3 DNA reads as TGTGCCAGCAGCGTAGGGGCAGGGGGCCCCTTTGGATATGGCTACACCTTC. This encodes CASSVGAGGPFGYGYTF.